These 28 T cell receptor beta chains originate from one sample sequenced in a study of blood T cells in healthy people across ages. Then a second PCR, running about 6 to 12 cycles, was carried out with a sample-barcoded 5' primer and a J-beta primer mix. MiXCR, applied by TCRdb to the 5' RACE reads, yields one record per CDR3 protein. The sample includes 500,000 to 650,000 distinct CDR3 sequences, about 28% seen only once; the top ten take approximately 3.5%. In addition, the sample was reused for a study of T cells of mothers and their children.

Sequenced sample: blood. Receptors originate from a boy between 2 and 10 years old in good health.

This clonotype appeared a few times. The rearrangement joins TRBV5-1 to TRBJ2-2; TRBD2 aligns across 10 bases. V shed 3 bases and J 6 bases; nucleotides not matched to a gene: 5. The V gene's germline CDR1 is SGHRS and CDR2 YFSETQ. The CDR3 runs to 15 residues. The CDR3 nucleotides are TGCGCCAGCAGCTGGTCTAGCGGGAGCGCCGGGGAGCTGTTTTTT. It specifies CASSWSSGSAGELFF.

J is TRBJ2-1 and V is TRBV6-2 or TRBV6-3; possibly TRBD2 for D (5 bases). With 4 bases removed from V and 2 bases from J, the gap between germline ends came to 9 bases. The CDR3 is 14 amino acids. CDR1 is MNHEY and CDR2 is SVGEGT in the germline V gene. CDR3 loop: CASSLLVTYNEQFF. The CDR3 nucleotides are TGTGCCAGCAGTTTACTAGTCACCTACAATGAGCAGTTCTTC.

This chain uses TRBV12-3 or TRBV12-4 with TRBJ1-4; maybe TRBD1 (5 bases). V was shortened by 5 bases and J by 6 bases, with 10 bases between the two germline ends. CDR3 length: 13 amino acids. Here the CDR3 reads CASSRAGHEKLFF. The CDR3 nucleotides read TGTGCCAGCAGTAGGGCAGGGCATGAAAAACTGTTTTTT.

This clonotype turned up a few times. The chain couples TRBV27 to TRBJ2-1, with D hard to call. The J call is doubtful: the DNA matches TRBJ2-7 better. CDR1 MNHEY and CDR2 SMNVEV come from the germline V gene (reference sequence). This CDR3 comprises 14 residues. The CDR3 DNA reads as TGTGCCAGCAGTTTAAGAGCGTTTGCCTACGAGCAGTACTTC. Translating it yields CASSLRAFAYEQYF.

This clonotype was observed at least ten times. V usage is TRBV20-1 and J usage is TRBJ2-5; D remains unclear. Trimming stripped 6 bases from V and 4 bases from J, with 9 bases between. The CDR3 is 11 amino acids. Per germline, CDR1 DFQATT and CDR2 SNEGSKA (reference sequence). CDR3 sequence: CSAKSVETQYF. The CDR3 DNA reads as TGCAGTGCGAAGTCCGTAGAGACCCAGTACTTC.

This chain uses TRBV12-3 or TRBV12-4 with TRBJ2-3; 15 nucleotides agree with TRBD2. The length of the CDR3 is 18 residues. V dropped 6 bases and J dropped 4; count of bases not matched to a gene: 11. The CDR3, as DNA: TGTGCCAGCAGCGTGGGACTAGCGGGGGGATTCCTCGCAGATACGCAGTATTTT. Translation gives CASSVGLAGGFLADTQYF.

V gene TRBV7-9 combines with J gene TRBJ1-1; a weak D match, TRBD1 (5 bases). V was trimmed by 10 bases and J by 1 base, leaving 10 bases between them. Per germline, CDR1 SEHNR and CDR2 FQNEAQ (reference sequence). This CDR3 has 12 residues. The CDR3 DNA is TGTGCCATGGGGGGGTGGAACACTGAAGCTTTCTTT. It specifies CAMGGWNTEAFF.

The gene calls are TRBV5-5 and TRBJ2-7; TRBD2 matches 7 bases. V lost 2 bases to trimming and J lost 6 bases; unmatched junction nucleotides: 8. Per germline, CDR1 SGHKS and CDR2 YYEKEE (reference sequence). The CDR3 loop spans 14 amino acids. CDR3 nucleotides: TGTGCCAGCAGCTTTGAGGGAGGGCTTCCCGAGCAGTACTTC. Residues: CASSFEGGLPEQYF. The whole variable domain, filled in from reference TRBV5-5 and TRBJ2-7, reads DAGVTQSPTHLIKTRGQQVTLRCSPISGHKSVSWYQQVLGQGPQFIFQYYEKEERGRGNFPDRFSARQFPNYSSELNVNALLLGDSALYLCASSFEGGLPEQYFGPGTRLTVT.

CDR3 protein: CASTLGAEAFF. For the CDR3, the DNA is TGTGCCAGCACCCTGGGGGCTGAAGCTTTCTTT. The genes are TRBV27 and TRBJ1-1; tentatively, D is TRBD1 (5 bases). Per germline, CDR1 MNHEY and CDR2 SMNVEV (reference sequence). V lost 7 bases, J lost 6 bases, and 9 bases lay in between. CDR3 length equals 11 residues.

This chain joins TRBV20-1 and TRBJ2-7; no firm D call. The V gene's germline CDR1 is DFQATT and CDR2 SNEGSKA (reference sequence). The CDR3 is 14 residues long. Deletions cut 0 bases from V and 0 bases from J, with 9 bases between. The chain's CDR3 is CSARDMVISYEQYF. Written as DNA, the CDR3 is TGCAGTGCTAGAGATATGGTGATCTCCTACGAGCAGTACTTC.

A remark on this clonotype: A read error may produce the germline difference seen at one junction end. The V gene is TRBV18, the J gene TRBJ2-1, with 9 bases aligning to TRBD2. Germline-derived CDR1 and CDR2 are KGHSH and LQKENI. The length of the CDR3 is 14 residues. The CDR3 DNA reads as TGTGCCAGCTCCCCACTAGGACTAGCGTATGAGCAGTTCTTC. This sequence encodes CASSPLGLAYEQFF.

This clonotype was seen only a few times. This chain connects TRBV7-9 to TRBJ2-4; a possible D gene is TRBD1 (6 bases). V lost 4 bases and J lost 1, with 14 bases in between. The germline CDR1 and CDR2 sequences are SEHNR and FQNEAQ (reference sequence). CDR3 length equals 16 residues. The CDR3 sequence: CASSSTGLNAKNIQYF. DNA of the CDR3: TGTGCCAGCAGCTCCACAGGGCTGAATGCCAAAAACATTCAGTACTTC.

J is TRBJ2-1 and V is TRBV14, with D possibly matching TRBD2 (6 bases). Trimming left V 4 bases short and J 10 bases short, with 17 bases between. Looked up from germline, CDR1 is SGHDN and CDR2 is FVKESK. The CDR3 loop spans 14 amino acids. CDR3 in amino acids: CASSLERVLGEQFF. CDR3 in DNA: TGTGCCAGCAGCCTAGAGCGGGTCTTAGGCGAGCAGTTCTTC.

The chain carries TRBV10-3 and TRBJ2-3; TRBD1 matches at 7 bases. The junction had 0 bases not matched to a gene; V was cut back by 2 bases and J by 1 base. Germline-derived CDR1 and CDR2 are ENHRY and SYGVKD. This CDR3 is 14 amino acids long. The CDR3: CAISEGQGTDTQYF. The DNA of the CDR3 is TGTGCCATCAGTGAGGGACAGGGCACAGATACGCAGTATTTT.

The rearrangement joins TRBV5-1 to TRBJ1-1, with D tentatively TRBD1 (5 bases). V was pared by 1 base and J by 3 bases, with 10 bases between. This CDR3 is built from 14 residues. Per germline, CDR1 SGHRS and CDR2 YFSETQ. CDR3 DNA: TGCGCCAGCAGCTTGTCAGGGTTCGACACTGAAGCTTTCTTT. Its translation: CASSLSGFDTEAFF.

The V gene is TRBV11-1, the J gene TRBJ2-1; D is uncertain. CDR3 length equals 15 residues. Trimming pared 3 bases from V and 0 bases from J, leaving 9 bases between. CDR1 is SGHAT, CDR2 FQDESV, per germline (reference sequence). CDR3: CASSLFGHSYNEQFF. CDR3 DNA sequence: TGTGCCAGCAGCTTGTTCGGGCACTCCTACAATGAGCAGTTCTTC.

The V gene is TRBV30, the J gene TRBJ2-3; 8 nucleotides match TRBD2. With V trimmed by 2 bases and J by 1 base, 5 bases remained unmatched. In germline, CDR1 is GTSNPN, CDR2 SVGIG (reference sequence). The CDR3 consists of 15 residues. CDR3 DNA: TGTGCCTGGAGTATCCCAGCGGGGGGCACAGATACGCAGTATTTT. Protein sequence: CAWSIPAGGTDTQYF. Drawing the rest from reference TRBV30 and TRBJ2-3, the complete variable domain is SQTIHQWPATLVQPVGSPLSLECTVEGTSNPNLYWYRQAAGRGLQLLFYSVGIGQISSEVPQNLSASRPQDRQFILSSKKLLLSDSGFYLCAWSIPAGGTDTQYFGPGTRLTVL.

This clonotype has more than one count but fewer than ten. The chain uses TRBV7-2 and TRBJ2-7; no firm D call. Between the trimmed V and J ends, which lost 5 bases and 3 bases, there was a span of 11 bases. CDR1 and CDR2 (germline): SGHTA, FQGNSA. The CDR3 runs to 13 residues. CDR3 protein: CASSIDIFYEQYF. CDR3 nucleotide sequence: TGTGCCAGCAGCATAGACATTTTCTACGAGCAGTACTTC.

This clonotype was seen more than once but under ten times. The chain links TRBV29-1 to TRBJ2-3; D ambiguous. Per the germline V gene, CDR1 is SQVTM and CDR2 is ANQGSEA. This CDR3 is built from 12 residues. V lost 7 bases, J lost 1 base, and 9 bases lay in between. CDR3 residues: CSAGSRTDTQYF. The DNA of the CDR3 is TGCAGCGCCGGGTCCCGCACAGATACGCAGTATTTT.

In this sample, this clonotype turned up once. The chain combines TRBV11-2 with TRBJ2-3; TRBD2 agrees at 9 bases. CDR1 and CDR2 from the germline V gene are SGHAT and FQNNGV. The CDR3 loop spans 14 amino acids. The V gene end was trimmed by 5 bases and the J gene end by 6 bases; junction bases not matched to a gene: 6. This CDR3 reads CASSPSGGRDTQYF. The CDR3 nucleotides are TGTGCCAGCAGCCCAAGCGGGGGGAGGGATACGCAGTATTTT.

V usage is TRBV7-9 and J usage is TRBJ2-3, with a tentative D call TRBD2 (6 bases). From germline, CDR1 is SEHNR and CDR2 FQNEAQ (reference sequence). The CDR3 loop spans 15 amino acids. Trimming took 5 bases from V and 5 from J, leaving 17 bases between them. The DNA for the CDR3 is TGTGCCAGCAGCCCCATCGGGCGGGACGGAGATACGCAGTATTTT. Translation: CASSPIGRDGDTQYF.

The rearrangement links TRBV4-3 to TRBJ2-7; D remains unclear. The CDR3 runs 15 residues. Germline values: CDR1 LGHNA, CDR2 YSLEER. Trimming took 1 base from V and 2 from J, leaving 12 bases between them. DNA for the CDR3: TGCGCCAGCAGCCAAGGTGAGGCATCGGCCTACGAGCAGTACTTC. This sequence encodes CASSQGEASAYEQYF.

The V gene is TRBV7-9, the J gene TRBJ2-5, with a possible D match to TRBD1 (6 bases). The DNA end lines up better with TRBJ2-1; the J call may be wrong. Germline lookup yields CDR1 SEHNR and CDR2 FQNEAQ (reference sequence). CDR3 length: 13 amino acids. The CDR3 sequence: CASSPKDRSEQFF. The DNA of the CDR3 is TGTGCCAGCAGCCCGAAGGACAGAAGTGAGCAGTTCTTC.

The V call is TRBV12-3 or TRBV12-4, the J call TRBJ2-5; D is ambiguous. The CDR3 totals 14 residues. V dropped 4 bases and J dropped 3 bases, with 12 bases sitting between them. CDR3 protein: CASSSYIWEETQYF. CDR3 DNA: TGTGCCAGCAGTTCCTATATTTGGGAAGAGACCCAGTACTTC.

V and J are TRBV29-1 and TRBJ2-7, with D maybe TRBD1 (6 bases). The CDR3 spans 12 residues. V was pared by 6 bases and J by 6 bases, with 15 bases between. CDR1 SQVTM and CDR2 ANQGSEA come from the germline V gene. CDR3 in amino acids: CSVDGQQGEQYF. The DNA for the CDR3 is TGCAGCGTGGACGGACAGCAGGGCGAGCAGTACTTC.

This clonotype was counted between two and nine times. V gene TRBV5-5 combines with J gene TRBJ2-7, with 11 bases matching TRBD2. V lost 3 bases and J lost 1; bases outside the gene matches: 3. The CDR3 totals 15 residues. Germline values: CDR1 SGHKS, CDR2 YYEKEE (reference sequence). The CDR3 spells CASSWTSGWSYEQYF. In DNA form, the CDR3 reads TGTGCCAGCAGCTGGACTAGCGGGTGGTCCTACGAGCAGTACTTC.

V usage is TRBV7-2 and J usage is TRBJ1-1; a weak D match, TRBD1 (5 bases). CDR3 length: 15 amino acids. Germline V lookup: CDR1 SGHTA, CDR2 FQGNSA. Trimming pared 5 bases from V and 5 bases from J, leaving 18 bases between. The CDR3 here is CASSTPGGVGTEAFF. In DNA, the CDR3 is TGTGCCAGCAGCACCCCTGGGGGGGTAGGGACTGAAGCTTTCTTT.

A few counts support this clonotype. Germline and junction disagree at one end, which may indicate a read error. The chain recombines TRBV20-1 with TRBJ2-5; 10 bases are a match to TRBD2. The V gene's germline CDR1 is DFQATT and CDR2 SNEGSKA (reference sequence). The CDR3 is 13 residues long. The CDR3 bases are TGCAGTGCTAGTAAAGGGCTAGCGGGGGCCAACGACTTC. It specifies CSASKGLAGANDF.